Listed below are T cell receptor beta chains from one sample, sequenced in a study of T cell repertoires in cytomegalovirus infection. No antigen is known for these receptors. One entry per CDR3 protein results from TCRdb running MiXCR on the reads. The data show fewer than 850,000 distinct CDR3 sequences, about 28% seen once. Here the sequenced sample was cultured CD8+ T cells from PBMCs, taken from culture after CMV antigen stimulation. These receptors all stem from a human donor in good health (CMV status not recorded). Some clones in this sample may be carry-over from other donors' samples. CDR3s include the opening cysteine and the closing phenylalanine or tryptophan. A D gene is named only where the DNA matches it firmly. The size field is filled for only some rows; it gives once, few, many or a size class.

v_call	clone_size	d_call	j_call	cdr3_aa	cdr3_nt
TRBV6-1	.	.	TRBJ1-6	CASRPPSRGRNSPLHF	TGTGCCAGCAGGCCCCCTTCGCGTGGGAGGAATTCACCCCTCCACTTT
TRBV4-3	.	.	TRBJ1-2	CASSRWKAANYGYTF	TGCGCCAGCAGCCGATGGAAGGCTGCTAACTATGGCTACACCTTC
TRBV12-3/TRBV12-4	.	.	TRBJ1-5	CASSLLGYGNQPQHF	TGTGCCAGCAGTTTACTCGGGTATGGCAATCAGCCCCAGCATTTT
TRBV5-1	.	.	TRBJ1-1	CASSFEGINTEAFF	TGCGCCAGCAGCTTTGAGGGGATCAACACTGAAGCTTTCTTT
TRBV12-3/TRBV12-4	medium-sized	.	TRBJ1-1	CASSLSAENTEAFF	TGTGCCAGCAGTTTAAGCGCGGAGAACACTGAAGCTTTCTTT
TRBV6-2/TRBV6-3	.	.	TRBJ1-5	CVSSYSGMGRPQHF	TGTGTCAGCAGTTACTCAGGGATGGGTCGGCCCCAGCATTTT
TRBV24-1	.	.	TRBJ2-3	CATSDPGQVADTQYF	TGTGCCACCAGTGACCCCGGGCAGGTTGCAGATACGCAGTATTTT
TRBV7-8	.	.	TRBJ2-7	CASISPYDDEQYF	TGTGCCAGCATTTCCCCGTACGACGACGAGCAGTACTTC
TRBV24-1	.	.	TRBJ1-2	CATSERTGYGYTF	TGTGCCACCAGTGAGAGGACTGGGTATGGCTACACCTTC
TRBV27	many	TRBD2	TRBJ2-5	CASSSPTSGGAETQYF	TGTGCCAGCAGCTCCCCAACTAGCGGGGGGGCCGAGACCCAGTACTTC
TRBV7-9	once	.	TRBJ1-2	CASSSPGPYGYTF	TGTGCCAGCAGCTCACCGGGGCCCTATGGCTACACCTTC
TRBV6-2/TRBV6-3	few	.	TRBJ1-1	CATRGGVGTEAFF	TGTGCCACCCGGGGAGGGGTGGGGACTGAAGCTTTCTTT
TRBV20-1	few	.	TRBJ2-2	CSARDISNTGELFF	TGCAGTGCTCGCGACATATCGAACACCGGGGAGCTGTTTTTT
TRBV12-3/TRBV12-4	.	.	TRBJ1-5	CASSVKSNQPQHF	TGTGCCAGCAGTGTAAAGAGTAATCAGCCCCAGCATTTT
TRBV29-1	.	.	TRBJ2-2	CSVGGRGTGELFF	TGCAGCGTTGGAGGCAGGGGTACCGGGGAGCTGTTTTTT
TRBV12-5	.	TRBD1	TRBJ1-2	CASGPVGTGGYGYTF	TGTGCTAGTGGTCCTGTGGGGACAGGTGGTTATGGCTACACCTTC
TRBV5-3	.	TRBD2	TRBJ2-3	CASSLGRLAGGPDTQYF	TGTGCCAGCAGCTTGGGGCGGCTAGCGGGGGGCCCAGATACGCAGTATTTT
TRBV4-3	.	.	TRBJ1-6	CASSQGAGVYNSPLHF	TGCGCCAGCAGCCAAGGGGCAGGCGTCTATAATTCACCCCTCCACTTT
TRBV7-2	.	.	TRBJ2-1	CASSLRGPSCNEQFF	TGTGCCAGCAGCTTAAGGGGTCCGTCCTGCAATGAGCAGTTCTTC
TRBV7-2	.	.	TRBJ2-3	CASSTLLVGADTQYF	TGTGCCAGCAGCACCTTACTAGTGGGGGCAGATACGCAGTATTTT
TRBV6-6	.	.	TRBJ2-1	CASSYGRGQNEQFF	TGTGCCAGCAGTTACGGGAGGGGGCAAAATGAGCAGTTCTTC
TRBV7-8	few	TRBD1	TRBJ1-2	CASSPGQRYGYTF	TGTGCCAGCAGCCCGGGACAGAGATATGGCTACACCTTC
TRBV29-1	.	.	TRBJ1-1	CSVPRDGNTEAFF	TGCAGCGTTCCGAGGGATGGGAACACTGAAGCTTTCTTT
TRBV27	few	.	TRBJ1-1	CASSRRQGEAFF	TGTGCCAGCAGCCGAAGGCAGGGTGAAGCTTTCTTT
TRBV20-1	.	TRBD2	TRBJ2-5	CSARNIFERGGYETQYF	TGCAGTGCTAGGAATATTTTCGAGCGGGGGGGCTATGAGACCCAGTACTTC
TRBV6-2/TRBV6-3	.	.	TRBJ1-1	CASEGPSGEAFF	TGTGCCAGCGAGGGGCCTTCTGGGGAAGCTTTCTTT
TRBV6-5	few	TRBD1	TRBJ1-1	CASRPQTGMNTEAFF	TGTGCCAGCAGACCCCAGACAGGGATGAACACTGAAGCTTTCTTT
TRBV6-5	.	TRBD2	TRBJ2-1	CASSYPGRVEQFF	TGTGCCAGCAGTTACCCGGGGAGGGTTGAGCAGTTCTTC
TRBV12-3/TRBV12-4	many	.	TRBJ2-1	CASTHRERLVYEQFF	TGTGCCAGCACCCATAGGGAAAGGTTGGTCTATGAGCAGTTCTTC
TRBV5-6	.	.	TRBJ2-2	CASSLEPGYGELFF	TGTGCCAGCAGCTTGGAGCCAGGGTATGGGGAGCTGTTTTTT
TRBV12-3/TRBV12-4	few	.	TRBJ1-2	CASSFYLNYGYTF	TGTGCCAGCAGTTTTTACCTTAACTATGGCTACACCTTC
TRBV7-8	many	.	TRBJ2-2	CASSLGAGELFF	TGTGCCAGCAGCTTAGGGGCCGGGGAGCTGTTTTTT
TRBV4-1	few	.	TRBJ2-2	CASSHNPGELFF	TGCGCCAGCAGCCATAACCCCGGGGAGCTGTTTTTT
TRBV20-1	few	.	TRBJ1-2	CSAITKLEADGYTF	TGCAGTGCCATAACGAAACTTGAGGCGGATGGCTACACCTTC
TRBV2	.	.	TRBJ2-3	CASSEVAYTDTQYF	TGTGCCAGCAGTGAGGTAGCTTACACAGATACGCAGTATTTT
TRBV27	.	.	TRBJ2-3	CASRGGLTDTQYF	TGTGCCAGCCGCGGGGGCTTGACAGATACGCAGTATTTT
TRBV7-2	many	.	TRBJ1-1	CASSPGRETEAFF	TGTGCCAGCAGCCCAGGACGGGAAACTGAAGCTTTCTTT
TRBV27	.	.	TRBJ2-7	CGKPAPGGVHEQYF	TGTGGGAAGCCTGCTCCCGGGGGTGTGCACGAGCAGTACTTC
TRBV10-3	few	TRBD1	TRBJ2-1	CAISEWTGDNEQFF	TGTGCCATCAGTGAATGGACAGGTGACAATGAGCAGTTCTTC
TRBV7-6	.	.	TRBJ2-1	CASRQVNEQFF	TGTGCCAGCCGACAGGTAAATGAGCAGTTCTTC
TRBV19	few	.	TRBJ2-1	CASSPPGTHNEQFF	TGTGCCAGTAGTCCCCCCGGGACCCACAATGAGCAGTTCTTC
TRBV7-2	many	.	TRBJ2-7	CASSISSYEQYF	TGTGCCAGCAGCATCTCTTCCTACGAGCAGTACTTC
TRBV7-9	many	.	TRBJ2-1	CASSAEGSYNEQFF	TGTGCCAGCAGCGCCGAAGGGTCCTACAATGAGCAGTTCTTC
TRBV12-3/TRBV12-4	many	.	TRBJ2-1	CASSFTTNEQFF	TGTGCCAGCAGCTTTACTACAAATGAGCAGTTCTTC
TRBV7-8	few	.	TRBJ2-1	CASSLANFGSSYNEQFF	TGTGCCAGCAGCTTAGCTAATTTCGGGAGCTCCTACAATGAGCAGTTCTTC
TRBV6-2/TRBV6-3	many	.	TRBJ2-1	CASSYSPNEQFF	TGTGCCAGCAGTTATAGCCCCAATGAGCAGTTCTTC
TRBV7-6	many	TRBD1	TRBJ2-1	CASSFGGQNFYNEQFF	TGTGCCAGCAGCTTTGGGGGACAGAATTTCTACAATGAGCAGTTCTTC
TRBV6-5	few	TRBD1	TRBJ2-1	CASSYLGRDSASSYNEQFF	TGTGCCAGCAGTTACCTTGGCCGGGACAGCGCTAGCTCCTACAATGAGCAGTTCTTC
TRBV10-3	.	TRBD2	TRBJ2-1	CAIRASGGPISYNEQFF	TGTGCCATCAGGGCTAGCGGGGGGCCGATCTCCTACAATGAGCAGTTCTTC
TRBV27	.	.	TRBJ2-5	CASSIRGIPEYF	TGTGCCAGCAGTATCCGGGGGATCCCCGAGTACTTC
TRBV10-3	few	TRBD2	TRBJ2-3	CAILGTSKATDTQYF	TGTGCCATCCTGGGGACTAGTAAGGCAACAGATACGCAGTATTTT
TRBV7-2	.	.	TRBJ1-5	CASSEYRTSNQPQHF	TGTGCCAGCAGCGAGTACAGGACTAGCAATCAGCCCCAGCATTTT
TRBV6-6	few	.	TRBJ1-1	CASTNWGAMNTEAFF	TGTGCCAGCACCAACTGGGGGGCCATGAACACTGAAGCTTTCTTT
TRBV4-1	.	TRBD2	TRBJ2-3	CASSQEATRGARADTQYF	TGCGCCAGCAGCCAGGAGGCGACGCGGGGGGCCAGGGCAGATACGCAGTATTTT
TRBV6-5	many	.	TRBJ2-2	CASSYGRGGELFF	TGTGCCAGCAGTTACGGGCGGGGCGGGGAGCTGTTTTTT
TRBV11-2	few	TRBD1	TRBJ2-7	CASSGDRQDREGVLDYYEQYF	TGTGCCAGCAGCGGCGACCGCCAGGACAGGGAAGGGGTACTAGACTACTACGAGCAGTACTTC
TRBV13	many	.	TRBJ1-1	CASSLGWDTEAFF	TGTGCCAGCAGTTTGGGATGGGACACTGAAGCTTTCTTT
TRBV12-3/TRBV12-4	few	.	TRBJ2-1	CAIHRHNEQFF	TGTGCCATCCACCGACACAATGAGCAGTTCTTC